A single sample is the source of the 6 T cell receptor beta chains below, sequenced in a study of blood T cells in healthy people across ages. It was with a sample-barcoded 5' primer and a J-beta primer mix that a second PCR of roughly 7 to 12 cycles was run. TCRdb called the 5' RACE reads again in MiXCR, with one record for every CDR3 protein. In the table there are approximately 730,000 distinct CDR3 sequences, 53% of which are singletons. The sequenced sample was blood. These receptors came from an elderly man in good health.

The chain links TRBV27 to TRBJ1-1; D ambiguous. The length of the CDR3 is 15 residues. V lost 4 bases to trimming and J lost 1 base, with 13 bases between them. Germline V CDR1 and CDR2: MNHEY, SMNVEV (reference sequence). CDR3: CASSSLGAGNTEAFF. The DNA of the CDR3 is TGTGCCAGCAGTTCCCTGGGTGCGGGGAACACTGAAGCTTTCTTT.

The chain uses TRBV3-1 and TRBJ1-2; D unclear. CDR3 length: 14 residues. Germline loops: CDR1 LGHDT, CDR2 YNNKEL (reference sequence). V was trimmed by 1 base and J by 7 bases, leaving 13 bases between them. Written as DNA, the CDR3 is TGTGCCAGCAGCCAAGGAGCGACGGGGTCTGGCTACACCTTC. As protein: CASSQGATGSGYTF.

V and J are TRBV7-2 and TRBJ1-4; D uncertain. Germline values: CDR1 SGHTA, CDR2 FQGNSA. Trimming left V 0 bases short and J 0 bases short, with 8 bases between. The CDR3 length is 16 residues. The CDR3 region is CASSLAVATTNEKLFF. CDR3 sequence (DNA): TGTGCCAGCAGCTTAGCGGTGGCGACAACTAATGAAAAACTGTTTTTT.

This clonotype has only a few counts. The CDR3 sequence: CASSAKMGYEQYF. For the CDR3, the DNA is TGTGCCAGCAGTGCAAAAATGGGATACGAGCAGTACTTC. V gene TRBV2 combines with J gene TRBJ2-7, with D unresolved. Germline lookup yields CDR1 SNHLY and CDR2 FYNNEI. Trimming removed 4 bases from V and 4 bases from J, with 11 bases in between. The CDR3 is 13 amino acids.

This clonotype appeared a few times. J is TRBJ2-5 and V is TRBV20-1; D not certain. The CDR3 is made up of 14 amino acids. The germline V and J ends were trimmed by 0 bases and 5 bases, with 13 bases remaining between them. CDR1 and CDR2 (germline): DFQATT, SNEGSKA (reference sequence). The CDR3 DNA follows: TGCAGTGCTAGAGATCCGCTAGTAAGCGAGACCCAGTACTTC. This sequence encodes CSARDPLVSETQYF.

This clonotype appeared a few times. This chain links TRBV12-3 or TRBV12-4 with TRBJ2-5; D may match TRBD1 or TRBD2 (5 bases each). The J call may be in error: the DNA end matches TRBJ2-7 better. The CDR3 runs to 19 residues. In DNA form, the CDR3 reads TGTGCCAGCAGCAACAGTTTTCACCCCTCTAGGGACGGCCCCTACGAGCAGTACTTC. Protein product: CASSNSFHPSRDGPYEQYF.